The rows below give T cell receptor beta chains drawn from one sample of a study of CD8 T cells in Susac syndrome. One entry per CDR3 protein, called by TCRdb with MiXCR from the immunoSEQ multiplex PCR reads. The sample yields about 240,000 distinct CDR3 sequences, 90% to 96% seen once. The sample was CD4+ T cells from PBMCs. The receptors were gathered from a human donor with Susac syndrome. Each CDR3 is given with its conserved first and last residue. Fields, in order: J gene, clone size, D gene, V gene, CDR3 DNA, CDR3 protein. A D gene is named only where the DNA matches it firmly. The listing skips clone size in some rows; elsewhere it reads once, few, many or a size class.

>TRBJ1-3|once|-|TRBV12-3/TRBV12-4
TGTGCCAGCAGTCCCTTGTTCGGAAACACCATATATTTT
CASSPLFGNTIYF
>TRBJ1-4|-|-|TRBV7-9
TGTGCCAGCAGCACAGGTCAAGGGTACCCCAATGAGGGACTGTTTTTT
CASSTGQGYPNEGLFF
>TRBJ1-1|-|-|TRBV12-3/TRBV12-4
TGTGCCAGCAGTGCCAAGATGAACACTGAAGCTTTCTTT
CASSAKMNTEAFF
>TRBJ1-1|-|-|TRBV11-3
TGTGCCAGCAGCTTAGAGGGGGGAAGCAATACTGAAGCTTTCTTT
CASSLEGGSNTEAFF
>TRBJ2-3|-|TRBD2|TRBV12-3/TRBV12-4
TGTGCCAGCACTAAGCGGGGAACAGATACGCAGTATTTT
CASTKRGTDTQYF
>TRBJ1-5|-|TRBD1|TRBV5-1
TGCGCCAGCAGCGCAGGGGACAGGGAGGGTCAGCCCCAGCATTTT
CASSAGDREGQPQHF
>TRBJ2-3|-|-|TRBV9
TGTGCCAGCAGCGTATCCTCAACGACGTGGGGGGCGCTTGGGGATACGCAGTATTTT
CASSVSSTTWGALGDTQYF
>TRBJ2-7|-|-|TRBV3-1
TGTGCCAGCAGCCAAGAGGGTCGGGAGCAGTACTTC
CASSQEGREQYF
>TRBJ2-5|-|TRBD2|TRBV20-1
TGCAGTGCTAGACTAGCGGGTGCTAGGACCCAGTACTTC
CSARLAGARTQYF
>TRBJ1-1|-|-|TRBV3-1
TGTGCCAGCAGCCAAGGAGGGATCGCTTTCTTT
CASSQGGIAFF
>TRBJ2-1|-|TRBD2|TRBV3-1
TGTGCCAGTCACCCGGGACTAGCGGGAGTTAGTGAGCAGTTCTTC
CASHPGLAGVSEQFF
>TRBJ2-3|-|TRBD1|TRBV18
TGTGCCAGCTCAACAAAGACAGGGGGCCGCGCAGATACGCAGTATTTT
CASSTKTGGRADTQYF
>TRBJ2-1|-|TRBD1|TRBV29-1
TGCAGCGTTGTCTACCGGACAGGGTCCTACAATGAGCAGTTCTTC
CSVVYRTGSYNEQFF
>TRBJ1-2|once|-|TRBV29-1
TGCAGCTCCGCGGGATTGAAAAAGGACTATGGCTACACCTTC
CSSAGLKKDYGYTF
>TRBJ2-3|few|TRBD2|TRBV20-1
TGCAGTGCTTCTAGCGGGAGGGCCCTTGGAGATACGCAGTATTTT
CSASSGRALGDTQYF
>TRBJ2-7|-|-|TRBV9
TGTGCCAGCAGCCCCCATCAAGACGAGCAGTACTTC
CASSPHQDEQYF
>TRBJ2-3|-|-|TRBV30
TGTGCCTGGAGTCCCGGACCTTATTCTACGCAGTATTTT
CAWSPGPYSTQYF
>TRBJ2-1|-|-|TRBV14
TGTGCCAGCAGCCAAGAAAGACCCCCCACCTACAATGAGCAGTTCTTC
CASSQERPPTYNEQFF
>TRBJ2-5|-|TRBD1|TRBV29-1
TGCAGCGTGGGACCGGACAGGAACGGTGAGACCCAGTACTTC
CSVGPDRNGETQYF
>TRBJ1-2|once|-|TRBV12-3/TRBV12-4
TGTGCCAGCAGTTTACAGCTTTATGGCTACACCTTC
CASSLQLYGYTF
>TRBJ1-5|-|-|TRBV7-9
TGTGCCAGCAGCTTAGGGACCCGGCAGCCCCAGCATTTT
CASSLGTRQPQHF
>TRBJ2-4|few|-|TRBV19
TGTGCCAGTAGTATGAAGGGGTCGGACATTCAGTACTTC
CASSMKGSDIQYF
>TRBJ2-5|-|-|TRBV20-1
TGCAGTGCCGCTCCCTTGTTCCAAGAGACCCAGTACTTC
CSAAPLFQETQYF
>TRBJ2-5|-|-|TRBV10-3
TGTGCCATCAGTGAGGGACAACGATACCAAGAGACCCAGTACTTC
CAISEGQRYQETQYF
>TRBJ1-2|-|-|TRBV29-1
TGCAGCGTTGAGACAACCCCTAACTATGGCTACACCTTC
CSVETTPNYGYTF
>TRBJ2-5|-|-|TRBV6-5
TGTGCCAGCAGTTACTCGCCGGGAGAGGGAAAGACCCAGTACTTC
CASSYSPGEGKTQYF
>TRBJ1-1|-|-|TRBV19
TGTGCCAGTAAGGGGGACATGAACACTGAAGCTTTCTTT
CASKGDMNTEAFF
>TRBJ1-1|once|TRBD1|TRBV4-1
TGCGCCAGCAGCCCCATAGGGGACAGAAACACTGAAGCTTTCTTT
CASSPIGDRNTEAFF
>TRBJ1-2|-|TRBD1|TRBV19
TGTGCCAGTAGCCGGACAGGCCCCCAGGGCTACACCTTC
CASSRTGPQGYTF
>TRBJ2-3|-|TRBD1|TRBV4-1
TGCGCCAGCAGCCAGGGACAGAGAACATCTAATACAGATACGCAGTATTTT
CASSQGQRTSNTDTQYF
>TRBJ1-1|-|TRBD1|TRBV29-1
TGCAGCGTTGAAGTGGGGGGGCTGACAGGGATGACTGAAGCTTTCTTT
CSVEVGGLTGMTEAFF
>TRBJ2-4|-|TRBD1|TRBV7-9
TGTGCCAGCAGCTCACAGGGGGGAAAGGCCAAAAACATTCAGTACTTC
CASSSQGGKAKNIQYF
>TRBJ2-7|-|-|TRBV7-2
TGTGCCAGCAGCTACCGGACAGCGACCTTTAGCGAGCAGTACTTC
CASSYRTATFSEQYF
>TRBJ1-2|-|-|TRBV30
TGTGCCTGGAGTCAACGGGGGTTCTACACCTTC
CAWSQRGFYTF
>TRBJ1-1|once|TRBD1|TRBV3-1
TGTGCCAGCAGCCACGTTGTCGGACAGGCCCTCGCATTTGAAGCTTTCTTT
CASSHVVGQALAFEAFF
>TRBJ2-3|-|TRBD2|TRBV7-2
TGTGCCAGCAGCTCCCTCTGGGGTGTGCGGGGGAACACAGATACGCAGTATTTT
CASSSLWGVRGNTDTQYF
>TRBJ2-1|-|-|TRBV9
TGTGCCAGCAGCGTAGGCTACAATGAGCAGTTCTTC
CASSVGYNEQFF
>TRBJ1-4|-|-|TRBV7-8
TGTGCCAGCAGCTTACTAGGGCAACTGTTTTTT
CASSLLGQLFF
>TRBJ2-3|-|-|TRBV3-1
TGTCCCCGAACTAGTTTCTTCGCAGATACGCAGTATTTT
CPRTSFFADTQYF
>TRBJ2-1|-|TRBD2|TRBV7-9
TGTGCCAGCAGCTTAGTGCAAGCGGGAGACTACAATGAGCAGTTCTTC
CASSLVQAGDYNEQFF
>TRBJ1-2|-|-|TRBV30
TGTGCCTGGACCCCAGCGGGGGGTGGCTACACCTTC
CAWTPAGGGYTF
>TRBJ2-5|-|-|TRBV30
TGTGCCTGGAGTCCGGCGGGTCAAGAGACCCAGTACTTC
CAWSPAGQETQYF
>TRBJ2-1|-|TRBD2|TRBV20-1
TGCAGTGCTAGAGACCAGCCAGGGAGGGAGTACAATGAGCAGTTCTTC
CSARDQPGREYNEQFF
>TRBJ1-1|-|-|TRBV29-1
TGCAGCGTTGACGGGCCAGCCGAAGCTTTCTTT
CSVDGPAEAFF
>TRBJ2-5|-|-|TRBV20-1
TGCAGTGCTGTAAGGGGAGAGACCCAGTACTTC
CSAVRGETQYF
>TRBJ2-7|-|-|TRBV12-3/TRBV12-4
TGTGCCAGCAGCACACCGGTCGGGCGGGGTGACTACGAGCAGTACTTC
CASSTPVGRGDYEQYF
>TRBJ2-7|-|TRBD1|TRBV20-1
TGCAGTGCTGCCCCCGGGCAGGGGGCCTCCTACGAGCAGTACTTC
CSAAPGQGASYEQYF
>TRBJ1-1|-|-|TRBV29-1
TGCAGCGTCGCCCGGGGGGCTGCTGAAGCTTTCTTT
CSVARGAAEAFF
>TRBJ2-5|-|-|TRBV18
TGTGCCAGCTCACCTGCTCCTGAGACCCAGTACTTC
CASSPAPETQYF
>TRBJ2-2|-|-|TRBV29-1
TGCAGCGCCTGGGACACGGCGGCCGGGGAGCTGTTTTTT
CSAWDTAAGELFF
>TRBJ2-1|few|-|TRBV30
TGTGCCTGGAGTGTGAGGGATGAGCAGTTCTTC
CAWSVRDEQFF
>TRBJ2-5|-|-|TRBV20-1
TGCAGTGCTAGCTTAGAGACCCAGTACTTC
CSASLETQYF
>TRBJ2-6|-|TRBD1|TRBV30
TGTGCCTGGAGTGTACGGGTGGACAGGGGAGTCTCACCTGGGGCCAACGTCCTGACTTTC
CAWSVRVDRGVSPGANVLTF
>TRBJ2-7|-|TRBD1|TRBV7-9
TGTGCCAGCAGACTAACAGGGGAACTTGGCTACGAGCAGTACTTC
CASRLTGELGYEQYF
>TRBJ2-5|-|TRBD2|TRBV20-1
TGCAGTGCCCTCGGGGGGACTACAGAGACCCAGTACTTC
CSALGGTTETQYF